Given below is one T cell receptor beta chain in context. The sample comes from a study of shared clonotypes between healthy human individuals. Here immunoSEQ multiplex PCR was the method, and the copy in TCRdb shows in-frame clones only, minus some. The table records 600,000 to 800,000 clones, 72% of them present only once. Germline CDR1 and CDR2: MNHNY and SVGAGI (reference sequence). The CDR3 has 15 residues. V shed 7 bases, J shed 3 bases, and the junction held 8 bases outside the gene matches. The V gene is TRBV6-6, the J gene TRBJ2-1; 8 positions match TRBD2. Sequenced input: memory CD4+ T cells sorted from blood. The sample's subset: CD45RA-negative fraction. The sequence derives from a woman in her twenties or thirties in good health. The CDR3 loop reads CASTGGEIGYNEQFF. The CDR3 nucleotides read TGTGCCAGCACGGGAGGGGAGATCGGCTACAATGAGCAGTTCTTC.